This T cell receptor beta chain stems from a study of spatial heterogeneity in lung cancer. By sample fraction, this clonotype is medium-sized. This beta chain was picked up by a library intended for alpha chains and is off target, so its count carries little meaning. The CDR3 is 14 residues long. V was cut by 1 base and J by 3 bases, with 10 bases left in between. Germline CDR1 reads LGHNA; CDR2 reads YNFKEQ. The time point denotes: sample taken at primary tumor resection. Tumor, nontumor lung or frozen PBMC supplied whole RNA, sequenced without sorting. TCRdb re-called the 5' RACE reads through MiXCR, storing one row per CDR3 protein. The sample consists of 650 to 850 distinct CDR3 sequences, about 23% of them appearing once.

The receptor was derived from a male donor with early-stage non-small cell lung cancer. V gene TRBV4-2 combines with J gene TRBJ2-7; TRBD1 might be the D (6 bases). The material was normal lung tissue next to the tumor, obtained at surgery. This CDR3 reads CASSQGYRDYEQYF. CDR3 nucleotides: TGTGCCAGCAGCCAAGGATACAGGGACTACGAGCAGTACTTC.